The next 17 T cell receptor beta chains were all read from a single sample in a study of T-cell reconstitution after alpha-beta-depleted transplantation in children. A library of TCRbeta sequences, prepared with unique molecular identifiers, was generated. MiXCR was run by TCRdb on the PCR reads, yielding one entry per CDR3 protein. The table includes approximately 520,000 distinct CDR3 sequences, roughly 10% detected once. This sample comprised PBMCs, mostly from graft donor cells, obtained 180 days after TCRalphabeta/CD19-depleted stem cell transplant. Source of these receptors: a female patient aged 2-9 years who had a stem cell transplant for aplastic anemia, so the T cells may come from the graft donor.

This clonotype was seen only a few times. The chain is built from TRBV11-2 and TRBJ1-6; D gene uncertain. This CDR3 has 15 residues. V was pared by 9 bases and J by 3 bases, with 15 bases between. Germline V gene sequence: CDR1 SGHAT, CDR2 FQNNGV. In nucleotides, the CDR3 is TGTGCCAGTATCGAAGGGCGTCTCTATAATTCACCCCTCCACTTT. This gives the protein CASIEGRLYNSPLHF.

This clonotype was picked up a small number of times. CDR3: CASRPRPESYEQYF. Here the CDR3 DNA reads TGTGCCAGCAGACCCCGACCTGAGTCCTACGAGCAGTACTTC. This chain links TRBV6-1 with TRBJ2-7, with D unclear. The germline gives CDR1 MNHNS, CDR2 SASEGT. This CDR3 spans 14 amino acids. V shed 6 bases and J shed 1 base, with 13 bases lying between them.

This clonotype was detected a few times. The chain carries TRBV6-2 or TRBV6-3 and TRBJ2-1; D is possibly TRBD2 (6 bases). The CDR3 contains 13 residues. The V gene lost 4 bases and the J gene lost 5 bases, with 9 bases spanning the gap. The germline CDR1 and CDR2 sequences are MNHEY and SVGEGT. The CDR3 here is CASSWRGHNEQFF. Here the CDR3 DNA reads TGTGCCAGCAGTTGGAGGGGTCACAATGAGCAGTTCTTC.

CDR3 DNA sequence: TGTGCCAGCAGCTTAGCACCAGGCGCAGGAAACACCATATATTTT. As protein: CASSLAPGAGNTIYF. The gene calls are TRBV7-8 and TRBJ1-3; D gene uncertain. V dropped 0 bases and J dropped 4 bases, with 10 bases sitting between them. Germline V CDR1 and CDR2: SGHVS, FQNEAQ. CDR3 size: 15 residues.

The CDR3 DNA reads TGTGCCAGCAGCTTAAAGGGGGGACTAGCCCCTTCCTACAATGAGCAGTTCTTC. Its protein product is CASSLKGGLAPSYNEQFF. The chain is built from TRBV7-3 and TRBJ2-1; 9 bases line up with TRBD2. Germline V gene sequence: CDR1 SGHTA, CDR2 FQGTGA. Germline trimming cut 1 base from V and 1 base from J; bases unmatched to any gene: 8. The CDR3 is made up of 18 amino acids.

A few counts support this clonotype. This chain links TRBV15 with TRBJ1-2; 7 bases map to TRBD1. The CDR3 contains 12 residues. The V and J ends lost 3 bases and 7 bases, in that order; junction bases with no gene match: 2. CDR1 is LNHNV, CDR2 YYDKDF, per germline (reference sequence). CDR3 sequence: CATSSDRAGYTF. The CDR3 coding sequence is TGTGCCACCAGCAGTGACAGGGCTGGCTACACCTTC.

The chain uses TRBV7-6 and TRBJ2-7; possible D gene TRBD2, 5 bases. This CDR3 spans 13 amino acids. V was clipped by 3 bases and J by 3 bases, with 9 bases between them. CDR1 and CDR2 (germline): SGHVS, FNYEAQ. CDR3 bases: TGTGCCAGCAGCTTGGAACTAGACTACGAGCAGTACTTC. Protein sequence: CASSLELDYEQYF.

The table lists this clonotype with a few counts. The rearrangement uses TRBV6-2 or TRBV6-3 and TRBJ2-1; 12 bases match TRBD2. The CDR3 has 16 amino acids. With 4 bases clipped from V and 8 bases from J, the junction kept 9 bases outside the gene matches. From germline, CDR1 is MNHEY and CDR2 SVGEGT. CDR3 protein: CASSFNRLAGGDEQFF. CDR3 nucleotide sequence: TGTGCCAGCAGTTTTAATAGGCTAGCGGGAGGGGATGAGCAGTTCTTC.

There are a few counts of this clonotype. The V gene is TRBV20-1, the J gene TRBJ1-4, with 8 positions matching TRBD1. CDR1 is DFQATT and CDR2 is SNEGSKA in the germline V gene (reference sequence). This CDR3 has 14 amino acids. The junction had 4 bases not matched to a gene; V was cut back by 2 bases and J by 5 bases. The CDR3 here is CSARRTGINEKLFF. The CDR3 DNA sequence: TGCAGTGCTAGAAGGACAGGGATCAATGAAAAACTGTTTTTT.

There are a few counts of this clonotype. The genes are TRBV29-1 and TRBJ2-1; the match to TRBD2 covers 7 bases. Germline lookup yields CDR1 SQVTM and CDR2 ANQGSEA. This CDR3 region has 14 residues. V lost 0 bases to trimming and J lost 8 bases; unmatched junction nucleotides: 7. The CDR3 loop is CSVEERLAGDEQFF. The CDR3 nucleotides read TGCAGCGTTGAAGAAAGACTAGCCGGCGATGAGCAGTTCTTC.

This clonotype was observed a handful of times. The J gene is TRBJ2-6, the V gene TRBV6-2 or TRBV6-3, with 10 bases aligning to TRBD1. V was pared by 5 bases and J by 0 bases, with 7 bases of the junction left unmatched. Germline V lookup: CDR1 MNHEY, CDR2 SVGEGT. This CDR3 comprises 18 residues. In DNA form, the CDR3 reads TGTGCCAGCAGTCCCGGGACAGGGGCCTTCTCTGGGGCCAACGTCCTGACTTTC. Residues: CASSPGTGAFSGANVLTF.

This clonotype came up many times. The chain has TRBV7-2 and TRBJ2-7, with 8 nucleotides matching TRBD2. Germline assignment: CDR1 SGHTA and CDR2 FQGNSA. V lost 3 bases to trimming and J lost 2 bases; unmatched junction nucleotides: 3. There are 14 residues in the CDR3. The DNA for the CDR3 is TGTGCCAGCAGCTTGGGCGGGAGGCCCTACGAGCAGTACTTC. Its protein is CASSLGGRPYEQYF.

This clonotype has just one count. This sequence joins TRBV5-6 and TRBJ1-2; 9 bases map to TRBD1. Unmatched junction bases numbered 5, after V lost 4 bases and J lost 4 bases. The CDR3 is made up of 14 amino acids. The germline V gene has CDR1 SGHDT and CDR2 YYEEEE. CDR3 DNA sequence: TGTGCCAGCAGCGCTGGACAGGGGCGCTATGGCTACACCTTC. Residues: CASSAGQGRYGYTF.

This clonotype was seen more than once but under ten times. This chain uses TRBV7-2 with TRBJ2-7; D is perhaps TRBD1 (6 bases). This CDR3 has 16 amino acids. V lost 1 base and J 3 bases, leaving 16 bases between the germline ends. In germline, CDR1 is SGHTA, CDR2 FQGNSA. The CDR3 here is CASSLGSPGVGYEQYF. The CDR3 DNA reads TGTGCCAGCAGCTTAGGGAGCCCAGGGGTGGGCTACGAGCAGTACTTC. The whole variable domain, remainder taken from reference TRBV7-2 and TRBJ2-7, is GAGVSQSPSNKVTEKGKDVELRCDPISGHTALYWYRQSLGQGLEFLIYFQGNSAPDKSGLPSDRFSAERTGGSVSTLTIQRTQQEDSAVYLCASSLGSPGVGYEQYFGPGTRLTVT.

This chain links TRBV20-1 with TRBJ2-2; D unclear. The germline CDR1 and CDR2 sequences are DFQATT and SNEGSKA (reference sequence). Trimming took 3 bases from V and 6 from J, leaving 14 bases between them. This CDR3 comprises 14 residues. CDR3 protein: CSASARGSPGELFF. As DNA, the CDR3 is TGCAGTGCTAGTGCAAGAGGTAGCCCCGGGGAGCTGTTTTTT.

The CDR3 DNA reads TGCAGTGCCCTCGGCAGGACGCAAGAGACCCAGTACTTC. Amino acids: CSALGRTQETQYF. The chain carries TRBV20-1 and TRBJ2-5; D unresolved. Deletions cut 6 bases from V and 2 bases from J, with 13 bases between. The CDR3 loop spans 13 amino acids. Looked up from germline, CDR1 is DFQATT and CDR2 is SNEGSKA (reference sequence).

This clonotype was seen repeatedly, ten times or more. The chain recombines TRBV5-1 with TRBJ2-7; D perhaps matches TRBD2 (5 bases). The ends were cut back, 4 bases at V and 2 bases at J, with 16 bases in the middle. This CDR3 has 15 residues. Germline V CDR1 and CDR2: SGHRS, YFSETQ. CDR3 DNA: TGCGCCAGCAGCCAGGAACTGACTATAACCTACGAGCAGTACGTC. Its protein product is CASSQELTITYEQYV.